The 13 T cell receptor beta chains presented below share a single source sample, sequenced in a study of CD8+ T cells in alopecia areata (dated by TCRdb to between 2018 and 2020). The treatment or condition label corresponds to: oral pan-JAK inhibitor, 5-10 mg twice daily. Libraries were constructed by the immunoSEQ multiplex PCR assay. RNA was extracted from all samples and reverse transcribed into cDNA as template for TCR sequencing. TCRdb's version of the immuneACCESS table is confined to in-frame rearrangements and falls short of the full clone set. An unresolved V gene accounts for under half of the shortfall where checked; the remainder is of unknown origin. The sample table holds around 170,000 clones, of which 45% to 60% were seen once. Roughly a tenth of the sample is taken by the ten largest. The sequences come from CD8+ T cells sorted from blood, collected at week 52, from a patient treated with tofacitinib. The receptors were gathered from a human donor with alopecia areata.

V and J are TRBV5-8 and TRBJ1-5, with 7 bases that match TRBD1. Germline-derived CDR1 and CDR2 are SGHTS and YDEGEE. V shed 5 bases and J 9 bases; nucleotides not matched to a gene: 14. The CDR3 runs 15 residues. CDR3 residues: CASSFPEQGVLPQHF. The CDR3 nucleotides read TGTGCCAGCAGTTTCCCGGAGCAGGGGGTTTTGCCCCAGCATTTT.

The V call is TRBV4-1, the J call TRBJ2-1, with D possibly matching TRBD1 (7 bases). The germline V gene has CDR1 MGHRA and CDR2 YSYEKL. Trimming removed 1 base at V and 8 bases at J, with 15 bases between. There are 15 residues in the CDR3. The CDR3 DNA sequence: TGCGCCAGCAGCCAAGCGGGGCAGGGGGGCCATGAGCAGTTCTTC. Its translation is CASSQAGQGGHEQFF.

This clone has more than one count but fewer than ten. The chain recombines TRBV10-3 with TRBJ1-4; D possibly corresponds to TRBD1 (5 bases). V shed 11 bases and J shed 11 bases, with 21 bases lying between them. In germline, CDR1 is ENHRY, CDR2 SYGVKD. The CDR3 extends over 13 amino acids. This CDR3 is CASRDGSEGKLFF. The CDR3 region has the DNA TGTGCCTCAAGGGACGGATCAGAGGGGAAACTGTTTTTT.

The chain couples TRBV6-5 to TRBJ1-5; no firm D call. The CDR3 has 14 residues. The V end was cut by 4 bases, the J end by 1 base, with 8 bases between. Germline CDR1 MNHEY, CDR2 SVGAGI. CDR3 nucleotide sequence: TGTGCCAGCAGTTCCATTTCCAGCAATCAGCCCCAGCATTTT. Translated, it gives CASSSISSNQPQHF.

This clone showed up just a few times. The chain links TRBV5-1 to TRBJ2-5; D is undetermined. The CDR3 runs to 13 residues. V was clipped by 0 bases and J by 1 base, with 4 bases between them. Germline V gene lookup returns CDR1 SGHRS and CDR2 YFSETQ. The CDR3 is CASSLGPQETQYF. For the CDR3, the DNA is TGCGCCAGCAGCTTGGGCCCCCAAGAGACCCAGTACTTC.

This sequence joins TRBV30 and TRBJ1-5, with 7 bases fitting TRBD1. The ends lost 6 bases at V and 3 bases at J; junction bases unmatched: 5. The CDR3 runs 13 residues. Germline V lookup: CDR1 GTSNPN, CDR2 SVGIG (reference sequence). The CDR3 spells CACNRGVNQPQHF. CDR3 DNA sequence: TGTGCCTGTAACAGGGGCGTCAATCAGCCCCAGCATTTT.

The chain carries TRBV4-3 and TRBJ2-7, with D unclear. CDR1 LGHNA and CDR2 YSLEER come from the germline V gene. This CDR3 comprises 13 residues. The V gene lost 1 base and the J gene lost 6 bases, with 10 bases spanning the gap. The CDR3 here is CASSQVGNIEQYF. CDR3 sequence (DNA): TGCGCCAGCAGCCAAGTGGGCAATATCGAGCAGTACTTC.

This clone has just a few counts. The chain is built from TRBV27 and TRBJ2-3; D uncertain. This CDR3 has 13 amino acids. Germline assignment: CDR1 MNHEY and CDR2 SMNVEV (reference sequence). Trimming took off 5 bases at V and 0 bases at J, with 6 bases between the two ends. The CDR3 region is CASSHTSTDTQYF. The CDR3 nucleotides read TGTGCCAGCAGTCACACAAGCACAGATACGCAGTATTTT.

The V gene is TRBV7-9, the J gene TRBJ2-3, with 8 bases aligning to TRBD1. The V gene end was trimmed by 4 bases and the J gene end by 4 bases; junction bases not matched to a gene: 4. The CDR3 runs 14 residues. Germline-derived CDR1 and CDR2 are SEHNR and FQNEAQ (reference sequence). In DNA, the CDR3 is TGTGCCAGCAGCTATGGACAGGGAGCAGATACGCAGTATTTT. This encodes CASSYGQGADTQYF.

This clone was seen only once. The chain is built from TRBV30 and TRBJ1-1; the D gene is possibly TRBD1 (5 bases). V was cut by 0 bases and J by 0 bases, with 8 bases left in between. This CDR3 has 14 amino acids. CDR1 GTSNPN and CDR2 SVGIG come from the germline V gene (reference sequence). CDR3 region: CAWSVGTVNTEAFF. CDR3 nucleotides: TGTGCCTGGAGTGTTGGGACGGTGAACACTGAAGCTTTCTTT.

The chain carries TRBV5-1 and TRBJ1-1; 7 bases line up with TRBD1. CDR3 size: 15 residues. Germline V gives CDR1 SGHRS, CDR2 YFSETQ. V dropped 0 bases and J dropped 1; count of bases not matched to a gene: 3. The CDR3: CASSLAGGANTEAFF. The CDR3 DNA sequence: TGCGCCAGCAGCTTGGCAGGGGGAGCGAACACTGAAGCTTTCTTT.

This clone has more than one count but fewer than ten. The V call is TRBV30, the J call TRBJ1-5; maybe TRBD1 (5 bases). With 4 bases removed from V and 5 bases from J, the gap between germline ends came to 12 bases. CDR3 length: 13 amino acids. The germline V gene encodes CDR1 GTSNPN and CDR2 SVGIG (reference sequence). The CDR3 DNA reads TGTGCCTGGACATCGGGGGGGGATCAGCCCCAGCATTTT. It yields the protein CAWTSGGDQPQHF.

The table lists this clone with a few counts. The chain joins TRBV7-9 to TRBJ2-7; 7 bases agree with TRBD1. Germline V gene sequence: CDR1 SEHNR, CDR2 FQNEAQ (reference sequence). The CDR3 is 14 amino acids. V lost 8 bases to trimming and J lost 4 bases; unmatched junction nucleotides: 11. CDR3 amino acids: CASPRGPPPYEQYF. CDR3 sequence (DNA): TGTGCCAGCCCAAGGGGGCCCCCTCCTTACGAGCAGTACTTC.